This T cell receptor beta chain is from a study of human T cells and chemical hapten exposure. Overall study context: Patch tests delivered 0.01% DPC to the upper back and were evaluated at 6 days.

This sample's time point: patch test 3, about 24 weeks after DPC sensitization. Treatment: therapeutic diphenylcyclopropenone sensitization with weekly scalp DPC. It was from unfractionated whole blood that total RNA was extracted. Trimming pared 6 bases from V and 1 base from J, leaving 9 bases between. The CDR3 contains 13 residues. CDR1 WNHNN and CDR2 SYGVQD come from the germline V gene (reference sequence). Via MiXCR, TCRdb re-called the RACE reads, giving one row per CDR3 protein. This sample carries more than 100,000 distinct CDR3 sequences, approximately 10% of them seen once, and the ten largest clones take around 2.2%.

The sequencing here drew on whole blood, taken in connection with sensitization to the hapten diphenylcyclopropenone (DPC). This clonotype originated in a woman aged 50 to 65 with alopecia areata. Some clones in this sample may be carry-over from other donors' samples. V usage is TRBV10-1 and J usage is TRBJ1-1; D gene ambiguous. The CDR3 loop is CASRLGPNTEAFF. The CDR3 DNA sequence: TGCGCCAGCAGGCTCGGACCGAACACTGAAGCTTTCTTT.